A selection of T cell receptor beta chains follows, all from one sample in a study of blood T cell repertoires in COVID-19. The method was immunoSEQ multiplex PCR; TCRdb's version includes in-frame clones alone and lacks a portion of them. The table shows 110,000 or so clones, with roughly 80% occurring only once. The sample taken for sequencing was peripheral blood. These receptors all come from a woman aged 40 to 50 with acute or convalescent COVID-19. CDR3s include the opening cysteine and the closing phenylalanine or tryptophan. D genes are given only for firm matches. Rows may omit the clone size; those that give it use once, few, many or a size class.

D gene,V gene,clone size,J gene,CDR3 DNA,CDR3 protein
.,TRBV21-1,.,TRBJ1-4,TGTGCCAGCAGTAAAACAGCTGCAACTAATGAAAAACTGTTTTTT,CASSKTAATNEKLFF
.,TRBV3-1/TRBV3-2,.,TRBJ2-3,TGTGCCAGCAGCACATCCCTCAGGGGTAGCACAGATACGCAGTATTTT,CASSTSLRGSTDTQYF
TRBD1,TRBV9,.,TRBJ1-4,TGTGCCAGCAGCGCCAACACGGACAGGTCTAATGAAAAACTGTTTTTT,CASSANTDRSNEKLFF
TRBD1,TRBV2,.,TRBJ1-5,TGTGCCAGCAGAAAGGGGAGACAGGGCGACTCTTTCAATCAGCCCCAGCATTTT,CASRKGRQGDSFNQPQHF
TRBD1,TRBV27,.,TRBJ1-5,TGTGCCAGCAGGGGGACAGGGCCCAATCAGCCCCAGCATTTT,CASRGTGPNQPQHF
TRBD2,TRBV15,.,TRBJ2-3,TGTGCCACCAGCAGCCTAGGGCGGGGGGGCACAGATACGCAGTATTTT,CATSSLGRGGTDTQYF
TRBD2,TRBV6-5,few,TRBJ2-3,TGTGCCAGCAGTTTGCGGGGGAGATCAGATACGCAGTATTTT,CASSLRGRSDTQYF
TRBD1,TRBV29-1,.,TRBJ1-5,TGCAGCGCAGAGACAGGGCCTAATCAGCCCCAGCATTTT,CSAETGPNQPQHF
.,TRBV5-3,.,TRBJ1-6,TGTGCCAGAAGCTTGGAGGTAGACAGGAAGGTCGGGTGCGCACCCCTCCACTTT,CARSLEVDRKVGCAPLHF
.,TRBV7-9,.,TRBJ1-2,TGTGCCAGCGTGAAAGGGGGAAACTATGGCTACACCTTC,CASVKGGNYGYTF
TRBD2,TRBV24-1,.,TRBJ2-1,TGTGCCACCAGTCAAGCGGGGGCCGAATACAATGAGCAGTTCTTC,CATSQAGAEYNEQFF
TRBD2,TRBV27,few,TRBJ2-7,TGTGCCAGCAGTAAAAATAGCGGGGCCTCCTACGAGCAGTACTTC,CASSKNSGASYEQYF
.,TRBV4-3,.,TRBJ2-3,TGCGCCAGCAGCCAAAATCTTCCGGAGTTTAGCACAGATACGCAGTATTTT,CASSQNLPEFSTDTQYF
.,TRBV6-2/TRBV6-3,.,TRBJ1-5,TGTGCCAGCAGTTCGGGGGTCCTAATTAGCAATCAGCCCCAGCATTTT,CASSSGVLISNQPQHF
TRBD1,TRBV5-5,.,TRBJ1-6,TGTGCCAGCAGCTTTGCGGACAGGAGATCCTCCTATAATTCACCCCTCCACTTT,CASSFADRRSSYNSPLHF
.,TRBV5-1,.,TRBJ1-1,TGCGCCAGCAGCTCCCCCACAGGCCCGAACACTGAAGCTTTCTTT,CASSSPTGPNTEAFF
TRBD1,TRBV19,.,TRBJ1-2,TGTGCCAGTAGTATTCTTCCAGGGGGGAACTATGGCTACACCTTC,CASSILPGGNYGYTF
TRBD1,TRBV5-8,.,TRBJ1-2,TGTGCCAGCAGTCGGGACAGGGGGCGAGACGGCTACACCTTC,CASSRDRGRDGYTF
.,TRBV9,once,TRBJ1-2,TGTGCCAGCAGCGCGAACAGTGATAAATACTATGGCTACACCTTC,CASSANSDKYYGYTF
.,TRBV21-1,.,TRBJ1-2,TGTGCCAGCATCTCGGGGAAACCTGGCTACACCTTC,CASISGKPGYTF
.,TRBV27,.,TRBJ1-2,TGTGCCAGCAGTTCTTTCTCTAACTATGGCTACACCTTC,CASSSFSNYGYTF
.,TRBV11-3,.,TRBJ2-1,TGTGCCAGCAGCTTAGGGGCTGCCCTGGGGCATGAGCAGTTCTTC,CASSLGAALGHEQFF